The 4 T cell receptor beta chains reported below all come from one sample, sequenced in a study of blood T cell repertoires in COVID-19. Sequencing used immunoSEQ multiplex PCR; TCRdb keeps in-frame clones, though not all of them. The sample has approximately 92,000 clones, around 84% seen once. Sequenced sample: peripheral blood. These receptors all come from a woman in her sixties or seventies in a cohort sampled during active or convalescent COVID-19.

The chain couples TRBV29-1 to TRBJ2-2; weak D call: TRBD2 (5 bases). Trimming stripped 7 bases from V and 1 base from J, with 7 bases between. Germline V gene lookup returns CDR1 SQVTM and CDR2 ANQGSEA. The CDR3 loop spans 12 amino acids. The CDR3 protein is CSGTENTGELFF. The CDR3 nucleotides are TGCAGCGGGACTGAGAACACCGGGGAGCTGTTTTTT.

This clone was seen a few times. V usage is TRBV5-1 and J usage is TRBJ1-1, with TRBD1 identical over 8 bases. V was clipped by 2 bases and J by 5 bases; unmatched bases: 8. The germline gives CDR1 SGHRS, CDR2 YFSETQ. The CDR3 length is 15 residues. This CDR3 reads CASSFGQGFRTEAFF. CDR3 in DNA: TGCGCCAGCAGCTTCGGACAGGGCTTTAGGACTGAAGCTTTCTTT. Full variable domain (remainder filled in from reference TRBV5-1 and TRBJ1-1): KAGVTQTPRYLIKTRGQQVTLSCSPISGHRSVSWYQQTPGQGLQFLFEYFSETQRNKGNFPGRFSGRQFSNSRSEMNVSTLELGDSALYLCASSFGQGFRTEAFFGQGTRLTVV.

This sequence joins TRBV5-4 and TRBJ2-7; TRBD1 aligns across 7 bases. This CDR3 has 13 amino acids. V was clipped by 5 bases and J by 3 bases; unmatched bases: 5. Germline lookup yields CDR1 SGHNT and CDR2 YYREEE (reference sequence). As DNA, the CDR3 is TGTGCCAGCAGAATGGGACAGAACTACGAGCAGTACTTC. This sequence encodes CASRMGQNYEQYF.

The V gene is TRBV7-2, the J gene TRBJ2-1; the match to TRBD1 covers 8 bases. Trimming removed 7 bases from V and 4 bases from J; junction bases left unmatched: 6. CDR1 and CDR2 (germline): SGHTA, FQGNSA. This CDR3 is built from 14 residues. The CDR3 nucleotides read TGTGCCAGCAAACCGGGACAGGCATACAATGAGCAGTTCTTC. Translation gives CASKPGQAYNEQFF.